These 3 T cell receptor beta chains originate from one sample sequenced in a study of blood T cell repertoires in COVID-19 (dated by TCRdb to about 2020). Library preparation was by the immunoSEQ multiplex PCR assay. The clones in this table, taken by TCRdb from immuneACCESS, are in-frame only. Not every clone is retained; where verified, under half of the shortfall comes from an unresolved V gene, and the cause of the rest is unknown. This sample lists roughly 250,000 clones; about four fifths were detected once. The top ten clones comprise approximately 4% of the sample. Specimen: PBMCs or T cells enriched from blood (not recorded which). Every receptor here comes from a woman between 40 and 55 years old who had been exposed to COVID-19.

This clone has only one observation. V usage is TRBV5-1 and J usage is TRBJ2-7; 10 nucleotides match TRBD2. The junction had 8 bases not matched to a gene; V was cut back by 4 bases and J by 4 bases. Germline CDR1 and CDR2: SGHRS and YFSETQ. The CDR3 sequence is 15 residues long. The CDR3 coding sequence is TGCGCCAGCAGCCAGCTAGCGGGGGAGCATTACGAGCAGTACTTC. Encoded protein: CASSQLAGEHYEQYF. The full variable domain, with the rest looked up from reference TRBV5-1 and TRBJ2-7, is KAGVTQTPRYLIKTRGQQVTLSCSPISGHRSVSWYQQTPGQGLQFLFEYFSETQRNKGNFPGRFSGRQFSNSRSEMNVSTLELGDSALYLCASSQLAGEHYEQYFGPGTRLTVT.

This clone was found once. This chain connects TRBV6-1 to TRBJ1-3, with no clear D. V was trimmed by 3 bases and J by 0 bases, leaving 6 bases between them. Germline V gene sequence: CDR1 MNHNS, CDR2 SASEGT. CDR3 length: 14 residues. The CDR3 is CASSERFSGNTIYF. The CDR3 nucleotides are TGTGCCAGCAGTGAGAGGTTCTCTGGAAACACCATATATTTT.

The chain employs TRBV29-1 and TRBJ1-2; the match to TRBD1 covers 7 bases. The CDR3 is made up of 14 amino acids. Germline trimming cut 6 bases from V and 4 bases from J; bases unmatched to any gene: 11. Germline CDR1 and CDR2: SQVTM and ANQGSEA. The CDR3 DNA follows: TGCAGCGTCGGGGACCGGGACAGCAGCTATGGCTACACCTTC. Translated, it gives CSVGDRDSSYGYTF. Combining the CDR3 with reference TRBV29-1 and TRBJ1-2 gives the whole variable domain SAVISQKPSRDICQRGTSLTIQCQVDSQVTMMFWYRQQPGQSLTLIATANQGSEATYESGFVIDKFPISRPNLTFSTLTVSNMSPEDSSIYLCSVGDRDSSYGYTFGSGTRLTVV.